This T cell receptor beta chain was retrieved from a study of beta chain features in type 1 diabetes. Germline V gene sequence: CDR1 SGHNT, CDR2 YYREEE (reference sequence). This CDR3 comprises 15 residues. The J segment lost 0 bases and the V segment lost 5 bases, leaving 3 bases of the junction unmatched. Sorted populations were all over 98% pure. Regarding this clone: Its specificity is not known.

Regarding the study as a whole: For Type 1 diabetes patients, all four CD4+ subsets carried TCRB CDR3s that were moderately but significantly shorter.

The authors reverse transcribed all of the isolated RNA, so sequencing captured expressed TCRB transcripts. Some clones are missing from TCRdb's copy, which holds only in-frame ones; the method was immunoSEQ multiplex PCR. The data show about 130,000 clones, with around 9% seen just once and around 0.7% held by the top ten. Sequences were obtained from central memory CD4+ T cells from blood. The chain employs TRBV5-4 and TRBJ2-7, with 12 positions matching TRBD1. This receptor was taken from a man younger than 40 with type 1 diabetes. This CDR3 reads CASREGQGASYEQYF. DNA for the CDR3: TGTGCCAGCAGGGAGGGACAGGGGGCCTCCTACGAGCAGTACTTC.